Below are 24 T cell receptor beta chains sequenced from a single sample in a study of PD-1 blockade in classical Hodgkin lymphoma. Sequenced by immunoSEQ multiplex PCR; TCRdb stores in-frame clones only, minus some. This table holds some 20,000 clones, approximately 84% found once. Relapse after autologous stem cell transplantation occurred in every patient, and brentuximab vedotin exposure varied. Sequencing was performed on peripheral blood mononuclear cells (PBMCs), taken at baseline. These receptors all come from a human donor with classical Hodgkin lymphoma.

This clone has a handful of counts. V is TRBV28 and J is TRBJ2-7; D call uncertain. The CDR3 is 12 amino acids. V shed 6 bases and J shed 0 bases, with 6 bases lying between them. Germline V lookup: CDR1 MDHEN, CDR2 SYDVKM. In nucleotides, the CDR3 is TGTGCCAGCAGATTGGCCTCCTACGAGCAGTACTTC. Translated, it gives CASRLASYEQYF.

The chain carries TRBV9 and TRBJ2-2, with 11 positions matching TRBD1. This CDR3 has 15 residues. V was pared by 1 base and J by 6 bases, with 2 bases of the junction left unmatched. CDR1 is SGDLS, CDR2 YYNGEE, per germline. In DNA form, the CDR3 reads TGTGCCAGCAGCGTATCGGGACAGGGGGCCGGGGAGCTGTTTTTT. Its translation is CASSVSGQGAGELFF.

CDR3 residues: CASKTRQGASHQPQHF. CDR3 DNA sequence: TGTGCCAGCAAAACCCGACAGGGGGCGTCTCATCAGCCCCAGCATTTT. This chain uses TRBV28 with TRBJ1-5, with 10 nucleotides matching TRBD1. V lost 7 bases and J lost 5; bases outside the gene matches: 11. Germline lookup yields CDR1 MDHEN and CDR2 SYDVKM. CDR3 length: 16 residues.

V usage is TRBV11-2 and J usage is TRBJ2-7; a possible D gene is TRBD2 (5 bases). Germline CDR1 reads SGHAT; CDR2 reads FQNNGV. The length of the CDR3 is 13 residues. V was shortened by 8 bases and J by 6 bases, with 17 bases between the two germline ends. For the CDR3, the DNA is TGTGCCAGCCGAGGCAGCGGATACACCGAGCAGTACTTC. Translation: CASRGSGYTEQYF.

V and J are TRBV2 and TRBJ1-1; D remains unclear. The V gene lost 8 bases and the J gene lost 1 base, with 17 bases spanning the gap. The CDR3 is 15 residues long. Per germline, CDR1 SNHLY and CDR2 FYNNEI. The CDR3 loop is CASGGRLGWNTEAFF. In DNA form, the CDR3 reads TGTGCCAGCGGAGGGAGGTTGGGGTGGAACACTGAAGCTTTCTTT.

V is TRBV6-5 and J is TRBJ2-7; 8 bases are shared with TRBD1. With V trimmed by 5 bases and J by 2 bases, 8 bases remained unmatched. CDR1 MNHEY and CDR2 SVGAGI come from the germline V gene. This CDR3 has 15 amino acids. This CDR3 reads CASSAPDRGPYEQYF. The CDR3 DNA sequence: TGTGCCAGCAGTGCCCCAGACAGGGGACCCTACGAGCAGTACTTC.

This sequence joins TRBV7-2 and TRBJ1-5; D remains unclear. The CDR3 is 16 amino acids. Germline V lookup: CDR1 SGHTA, CDR2 FQGNSA. V was trimmed by 1 base and J by 6 bases, leaving 16 bases between them. The CDR3 reads CASSLVLGGRGQPQHF. For the CDR3, the DNA is TGTGCCAGCAGCTTAGTTCTTGGAGGGAGAGGTCAGCCCCAGCATTTT. Full variable domain (rest looked up from reference TRBV7-2 and TRBJ1-5): GAGVSQSPSNKVTEKGKDVELRCDPISGHTALYWYRQSLGQGLEFLIYFQGNSAPDKSGLPSDRFSAERTGGSVSTLTIQRTQQEDSAVYLCASSLVLGGRGQPQHFGDGTRLSIL.

CDR3 sequence: CSAMVGGGRTDTQYF. The CDR3 nucleotides are TGCAGCGCGATGGTAGGGGGGGGCAGGACAGATACGCAGTATTTT. The chain uses TRBV29-1 and TRBJ2-3; maybe TRBD2 (7 bases). Trimming removed 7 bases at V and 3 bases at J, with 20 bases between. The germline gives CDR1 SQVTM, CDR2 ANQGSEA. CDR3 size: 15 residues.

The table lists this clone with a few counts. Other DNA sequences in the sample encode the same CDR3. The chain couples TRBV4-3 to TRBJ2-7, with 8 bases matching TRBD1. CDR1 LGHNA and CDR2 YSLEER come from the germline V gene. V lost 2 bases to trimming and J lost 6 bases; unmatched junction nucleotides: 3. The CDR3 covers 13 residues. CDR3 sequence reads: CASSQRTGREQYF. CDR3 nucleotide sequence: TGCGCCAGCAGCCAACGGACAGGGCGCGAGCAGTACTTC.

The gene calls are TRBV5-1 and TRBJ2-2, with no clear D. The ends were cut back, 0 bases at V and 7 bases at J, with 4 bases in the middle. The CDR3 is 12 amino acids. The V gene's germline CDR1 is SGHRS and CDR2 YFSETQ. The CDR3 region has the DNA TGCGCCAGCAGCTTGGAAATCGGGGAGCTGTTTTTT. Translation: CASSLEIGELFF. The complete variable domain, with remaining parts taken from reference TRBV5-1 and TRBJ2-2, reads KAGVTQTPRYLIKTRGQQVTLSCSPISGHRSVSWYQQTPGQGLQFLFEYFSETQRNKGNFPGRFSGRQFSNSRSEMNVSTLELGDSALYLCASSLEIGELFFGEGSRLTVL.

The V gene is TRBV2, the J gene TRBJ1-1; D remains unclear. Germline V gene sequence: CDR1 SNHLY, CDR2 FYNNEI. V lost 5 bases and J lost 11, with 12 bases in between. This CDR3 has 11 residues. The CDR3 region has the DNA TGTGCCAGCAGTAGACACACTGGGGCTTTCTTT. Translating gives CASSRHTGAFF.

The chain joins TRBV7-6 to TRBJ2-1; D unclear. The CDR3 spans 14 residues. V shed 3 bases and J shed 6 bases, with 12 bases lying between them. The germline CDR1 and CDR2 sequences are SGHVS and FNYEAQ. The CDR3 spells CASSFRPGGNEQFF. In DNA, the CDR3 is TGTGCCAGCAGCTTTAGGCCGGGCGGCAATGAGCAGTTCTTC.

This clone occurred a few times. The chain carries TRBV4-3 and TRBJ2-7, with 8 nucleotides matching TRBD2. CDR3 length equals 15 residues. The V gene end was trimmed by 0 bases and the J gene end by 7 bases; junction bases not matched to a gene: 8. The germline V gene has CDR1 LGHNA and CDR2 YSLEER. CDR3 nucleotides: TGCGCCAGCAGCCAAGATGGCGGGGGGTTTTGGGAGCAGTACTTC. Protein sequence: CASSQDGGGFWEQYF.

The chain carries TRBV5-8 and TRBJ1-4, with D perhaps matching TRBD1 (5 bases). CDR1 SGHTS and CDR2 YDEGEE come from the germline V gene. Trimming removed 4 bases from V and 6 bases from J, with 16 bases in between. The CDR3 runs 15 residues. CDR3 DNA: TGTGCCAGCAGCCCCCCCCGGGGGAGGGATGAAAAACTGTTTTTT. As protein: CASSPPRGRDEKLFF.

The rearrangement joins TRBV4-1 to TRBJ2-7, with 10 bases fitting TRBD1. The CDR3 is made up of 13 amino acids. Germline V gene lookup returns CDR1 MGHRA and CDR2 YSYEKL. V lost 4 bases and J lost 5; bases outside the gene matches: 2. CDR3 sequence reads: CASSPGQGDEQYF. The CDR3 DNA is TGCGCCAGCAGCCCAGGACAGGGGGACGAGCAGTACTTC.

This clone appeared a single time. The chain carries TRBV9 and TRBJ2-5, with TRBD2 matching 10 bases. CDR3 length: 18 amino acids. Germline CDR1 SGDLS, CDR2 YYNGEE. V dropped 4 bases and J dropped 5; count of bases not matched to a gene: 17. CDR3 bases: TGTGCCAGCAGCCCCCAGGGGAGAGCGGGGGGGCCACGTGAGACCCAGTACTTC. Amino acids: CASSPQGRAGGPRETQYF.

V is TRBV25-1 and J is TRBJ2-7, with D tentatively TRBD1 or TRBD2 (7 bases each). V lost 3 bases, J lost 5 bases, and 20 bases lay in between. The V gene's germline CDR1 is MGHDK and CDR2 SYGVNS. This CDR3 contains 16 residues. The CDR3 DNA is TGTGCCAGCAGTGATAGTCTACGGGGAGGGGGCGACGAGCAGTACTTC. Its translation is CASSDSLRGGGDEQYF.

V gene TRBV7-6 combines with J gene TRBJ1-2; D call uncertain. Germline V gene lookup returns CDR1 SGHVS and CDR2 FNYEAQ. Trimming left V 1 base short and J 5 bases short, with 11 bases between. CDR3 length equals 14 residues. CDR3 loop: CASSLGVESYGYTF. The CDR3 DNA sequence: TGTGCCAGCAGCTTAGGTGTAGAGAGTTATGGCTACACCTTC.

The genes are TRBV5-6 and TRBJ1-1; no firm D call. Germline CDR1 reads SGHDT; CDR2 reads YYEEEE. The germline V and J ends were trimmed by 0 bases and 1 base, with 7 bases remaining between them. The CDR3 sequence is 14 residues long. The CDR3 DNA sequence: TGTGCCAGCAGCTTGGGCAGTGCGAACACTGAAGCTTTCTTT. This codes for CASSLGSANTEAFF.

This chain connects TRBV2 to TRBJ2-5; D gene ambiguous. Germline assignment: CDR1 SNHLY and CDR2 FYNNEI. The CDR3 is 13 residues long. Trimming cost V 4 bases and J 5 bases, with 11 bases left between them. The CDR3 protein is CASSGGTGETQYF. The CDR3, as DNA: TGTGCCAGCAGTGGGGGAACCGGGGAGACCCAGTACTTC. The complete variable domain, with remaining parts taken from reference TRBV2 and TRBJ2-5, reads EPEVTQTPSHQVTQMGQEVILRCVPISNHLYFYWYRQILGQKVEFLVSFYNNEISEKSEIFDDQFSVERPDGSNFTLKIRSTKLEDSAMYFCASSGGTGETQYFGPGTRLLVL.

The chain couples TRBV27 to TRBJ2-1; TRBD2 agrees at 13 bases. In germline, CDR1 is MNHEY, CDR2 SMNVEV (reference sequence). J was trimmed by 9 bases and V by 4 bases; bases with no gene match: 12. The CDR3 extends over 17 amino acids. The CDR3 bases are TGTGCCAGCAGTTCACGGACTAGCGGGGGCTTTGGCGGTGAGCAGTTCTTC. Translation gives CASSSRTSGGFGGEQFF.

This chain uses TRBV5-5 with TRBJ1-2; D gene uncertain. Germline CDR1 reads SGHKS; CDR2 reads YYEKEE (reference sequence). The CDR3 is 13 residues long. Trimming stripped 0 bases from V and 5 bases from J, with 8 bases between. In DNA, the CDR3 is TGTGCCAGCAGCTTGGGTGGAGGGTATGGCTACACCTTC. Its translation: CASSLGGGYGYTF.

In nucleotides, the CDR3 is TGTGCCAGTAGTGGGGGGGAGACAACCAACACTGAAGCTTTCTTT. Translation gives CASSGGETTNTEAFF. V is TRBV19 and J is TRBJ1-1; maybe TRBD1 (5 bases). From germline, CDR1 is LNHDA and CDR2 SQIVND (reference sequence). The CDR3 has 15 amino acids. Trimming took 5 bases from V and 2 from J, leaving 15 bases between them.

The chain has TRBV28 and TRBJ2-7, with 9 nucleotides matching TRBD1. V shed 4 bases and J 4 bases; nucleotides not matched to a gene: 5. Germline CDR1 MDHEN, CDR2 SYDVKM. The CDR3 extends over 14 amino acids. In nucleotides, the CDR3 is TGTGCCAGCAGTTCCGGGACAGGGTTTTACGAGCAGTACTTC. Its translation: CASSSGTGFYEQYF.